The rows below give T cell receptor beta chains drawn from one sample of a study of CXCR3-negative and CXCR3-positive naive CD8 T cells. TCRdb processed the 5' RACE reads again and assigns one entry to each CDR3 protein, with no DNA. Reported are 130,000 or so distinct CDR3 sequences; the ten largest clones contain 0.4% to 0.5%. Sequences were obtained from naive CXCR3+ CD8+ T cells from blood. These TCRs come from a human donor in good health. Some clones in this sample may be carry-over from other donors' samples. Each CDR3 is given with its conserved first and last residue.

16	TRBV7-6	TRBJ2-1	CASSSTAAGAYNEQFF
14	TRBV9	TRBJ1-2	CASSVDEGADGYTF
17	TRBV20-1	TRBJ2-1	CSARDLTSGRGYNEQFF
15	TRBV5-1	TRBJ2-7	CASSLPPPTGSEQYF
13	TRBV29-1	TRBJ1-1	CSVTEGNTNEAFF
17	TRBV3-1	TRBJ2-5	CASSPLTGGGAVETQYF
15	TRBV10-1	TRBJ2-1	CASSEGQSSYNEQFF
16	TRBV29-1	TRBJ2-7	CSVEDPGQGKDYEQYF
12	TRBV29-1	TRBJ2-3	CSVERGADTQYF
15	TRBV28	TRBJ2-1	CASSISRGAANEQFF
15	TRBV29-1	TRBJ1-3	CSVVSGEGSGNTIYF
16	TRBV12-3/TRBV12-4	TRBJ1-1	CASSPVRAGFNTEAFF
13	TRBV29-1	TRBJ2-3	CSVEDRNTDTQYF
15	TRBV14	TRBJ2-3	CASSGTSGSGDTQYF
13	TRBV7-6	TRBJ1-1	CASSRGTGTEAFF
18	TRBV10-1	TRBJ2-3	CASSEGNEAGGPRDTQYF
15	TRBV9	TRBJ2-7	CASSGGQGATYEQYF
14	TRBV6-1	TRBJ2-7	CASSEQGAAYEQYF
13	TRBV7-2	TRBJ2-7	CASSPTSQREQYF
15	TRBV10-3	TRBJ2-3	CATRRPSGRADTQYF
16	TRBV19	TRBJ2-2	CASSVIRGANTGELFF
14	TRBV29-1	TRBJ1-1	CSVEVPSEGTEAFF
14	TRBV2	TRBJ2-2	CASSAYFRTGELFF
15	TRBV6-5	TRBJ2-1	CASSYSNRAYNEQFF
13	TRBV12-5	TRBJ2-2	CASGLLNTGELFF
14	TRBV5-4	TRBJ2-7	CASSIGQGGYEQYF
16	TRBV19	TRBJ2-1	CASSIIETSKDNEQFF
13	TRBV7-3	TRBJ2-7	CASSSPTRWEQYF
14	TRBV4-3	TRBJ1-1	CASTLGQGATEAFF
16	TRBV12-3/TRBV12-4	TRBJ2-3	CASSVLAGGHGDTQYF
13	TRBV20-1	TRBJ2-7	CSASGGMPYEQYF
17	TRBV6-4	TRBJ2-3	CASSDHGTYTSTDTQYF
17	TRBV4-3	TRBJ2-7	CASSQGAGGESSYEQYF
13	TRBV27	TRBJ2-7	CASSLKSSYEQYF
13	TRBV14	TRBJ2-2	CASSLRGAGELFF
16	TRBV6-1	TRBJ2-3	CASSEVVRGGTDTQYF
16	TRBV7-2	TRBJ2-5	CASSSPPARIQETQYF
16	TRBV10-2	TRBJ2-2	CASSEGRIFYTRELFF
12	TRBV6-2/TRBV6-3	TRBJ2-7	CASSYSSAEQYF
15	TRBV7-3	TRBJ2-1	CASSLLAGGNNEQFF
13	TRBV4-1	TRBJ1-2	CASSQGVLYGYTF
13	TRBV7-9	TRBJ2-5	CASSQAGDKTQYF